This TCR beta chain was found in a study of low-dose radiotherapy and immunotherapy resistance in tumors. Background on the study: The treatment that patients received was intravenous nivolumab 240 mg every two weeks plus ipilimumab 1 mg/kg every six weeks.

The CDR3 covers 14 residues. V lost 1 base and J lost 5; bases outside the gene matches: 3. CDR1 is SGDLS, CDR2 YYNGEE, per germline. This clonotype has ten or more counts. Primers targeting TRAV and TRBV primed first-strand cDNA, covering alpha and beta chains. Both a constant-region primer and a V-primer adapter served to amplify TCRs across approximately 19 PCR cycles. TCRdb passed the reads through MiXCR, listing each CDR3 protein once. The sample shows 50,000 or so distinct CDR3 sequences, about a quarter of them seen only once. Specified time point: after trial treatment. The treatment here: LDRT plus nivolumab, ipilimumab, low-dose cyclophosphamide and aspirin (RACIN trial). Donors were treated with nivolumab, ipilimumab, aspirin, and low-dose cyclophosphamide and radiotherapy.

The source was PBMCs, collected after low-dose radiotherapy plus immunotherapy. The rearrangement uses TRBV9 and TRBJ2-3, with 8 bases lining up with TRBD2. This receptor was identified in a male donor with prostate cancer. The CDR3 nucleotides read TGTGCCAGCAGCGTAAAAGCGGGAGAAGATACGCAGTATTTT. This sequence encodes CASSVKAGEDTQYF.